This T cell receptor beta chain was captured by sequencing in a study of blood T cell repertoires in COVID-19. Study overall: Some COVID-19 samples were acute and others convalescent; all came from the United States, Italy and Spain. Nucleic acid was either cDNA or gDNA, and it came from T cells, B-cell-depleted T cells, or PBMCs.

Data came from immunoSEQ multiplex PCR; TCRdb stores just in-frame clones and leaves some out. The sample has about 170,000 clones, 65% to 85% seen once. This sequence was found in a human donor with acute or convalescent COVID-19. The donor label of this sample is uncertain. The sample taken for sequencing was peripheral blood.

The CDR3 loop is CAWSVSRLSSYNEQFF. The DNA of the CDR3 is TGTGCCTGGAGTGTATCCAGACTAAGCTCCTACAATGAGCAGTTCTTC. The chain links TRBV30 to TRBJ2-1; D might be TRBD2 (5 bases). This CDR3 is built from 16 residues. V shed 0 bases and J shed 0 bases, with 12 bases lying between them. Germline V lookup: CDR1 GTSNPN, CDR2 SVGIG (reference sequence).